A single sample is the source of the 5 T cell receptor beta chains below, sequenced in a study of molecular identifiers for immune sequencing clone quantification. TCRdb used MiXCR to reprocess the PCR reads, holding one entry per CDR3 protein. In the table there are 35,000 to 45,000 distinct CDR3 sequences, 15% to 20% of which are singletons. Input material: naive CD8+ T cells from blood, with Jurkat cell RNA spiked in. Regarding subset: FACS-sorted CD8+CD4-CCR7+CD45RA+ naive T cells. These TCRs come from a human donor in good health. Some libraries in this study had Jurkat cell RNA spiked in.

On this clonotype itself: An end of the junction does not agree with germline; a read error may underlie this. The rearrangement links TRBV28 to TRBJ2-5; the D call may be TRBD1 or TRBD2 (5 bases each). Per the germline V gene, CDR1 is MDHEN and CDR2 is SYDVKM. CDR3 size: 15 residues. The CDR3 sequence is CASSLGVSETEAQYF. CDR3 nucleotide sequence: TGTGCCAGCAGTTTAGGGGTTAGCGAGACAGAGGCCCAGTACTTC. The variable domain in full, with the rest retrieved from reference TRBV28 and TRBJ2-5, is DVKVTQSSRYLVKRTGEKVFLECVQDMDHENMFWYRQDPGLGLRLIYFSYDVKMKEKGDIPEGYSVSREKKERFSLILESASTNQTSMYLCASSLGVSETEAQYFGPGTRLLVL.

This clonotype was found many times. The genes are TRBV19 and TRBJ2-5; 13 bases match TRBD2. The length of the CDR3 is 16 residues. From germline, CDR1 is LNHDA and CDR2 SQIVND (reference sequence). Losses at the gene ends were 3 bases for V and 5 bases for J; bases not matched to a gene: 6. The CDR3 region is CASSMSGLAGEETQYF. The CDR3 DNA sequence: TGTGCCAGTAGTATGTCCGGACTAGCGGGAGAGGAGACCCAGTACTTC.

The table lists this clonotype with a count of one. An end of the junction does not agree with germline; a read error may underlie this. The chain couples TRBV19 to TRBJ1-2; unclear D gene. Germline-derived CDR1 and CDR2 are LNHDA and SQIVND (reference sequence). The CDR3 runs 13 residues. CDR3 DNA sequence: TGTGCCAGTAATTTGTCAGAGCCCTATGGCTACACCTTT. This sequence encodes CASNLSEPYGYTF.

This clonotype was found many times. V and J are TRBV27 and TRBJ1-1, with D perhaps matching TRBD1 (5 bases). Germline CDR1 is MNHEY and CDR2 is SMNVEV (reference sequence). V was pared by 7 bases and J by 3 bases, with 12 bases between. This CDR3 spans 13 amino acids. The CDR3 bases are TGTGCCAGCAAAACAGCCAGGGACACTGAAGCTTTCTTT. This gives the protein CASKTARDTEAFF.

As to this clonotype: A clone one base away is much larger, so this may be a read error. This chain connects TRBV3-1 to TRBJ2-3; TRBD2 aligns across 8 bases. V shed 4 bases, J shed 2 bases, and the junction held 5 bases outside the gene matches. Germline V gene data show CDR1 as LGHDT and CDR2 as YNNKEL (reference sequence). There are 15 residues in the CDR3. The CDR3 DNA follows: TGTGCCAGCAGCCCGACTAGCGCAACCACAGATACGCAGTATTTT. This sequence encodes CASSPTSATTDTQYF.